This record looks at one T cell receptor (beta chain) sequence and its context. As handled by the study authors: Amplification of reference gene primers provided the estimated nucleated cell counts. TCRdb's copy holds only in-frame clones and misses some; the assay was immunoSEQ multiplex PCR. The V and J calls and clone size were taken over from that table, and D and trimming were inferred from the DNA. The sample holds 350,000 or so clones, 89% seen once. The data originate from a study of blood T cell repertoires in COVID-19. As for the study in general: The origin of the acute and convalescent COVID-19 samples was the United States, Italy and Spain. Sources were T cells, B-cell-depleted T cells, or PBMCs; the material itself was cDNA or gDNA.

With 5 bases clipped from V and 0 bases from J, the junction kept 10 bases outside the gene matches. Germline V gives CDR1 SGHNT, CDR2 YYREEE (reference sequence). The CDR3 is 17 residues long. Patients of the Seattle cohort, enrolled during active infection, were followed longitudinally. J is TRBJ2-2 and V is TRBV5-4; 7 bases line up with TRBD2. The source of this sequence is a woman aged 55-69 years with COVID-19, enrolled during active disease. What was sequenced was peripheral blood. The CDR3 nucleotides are TGTGCCAGCAGATCTAGAAGTGGGGGGGCGAACACCGGGGAGCTGTTTTTT. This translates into CASRSRSGGANTGELFF. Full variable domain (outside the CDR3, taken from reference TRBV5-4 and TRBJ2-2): ETGVTQSPTHLIKTRGQQVTLRCSSQSGHNTVSWYQQALGQGPQFIFQYYREEENGRGNFPPRFSGLQFPNYSSELNVNALELDDSALYLCASRSRSGGANTGELFFGEGSRLTVL.